This T cell receptor (beta chain) was sequenced in a study of neoadjuvant nivolumab and ipilimumab in lung cancer. Background on the study: The combination arm added day-1 ipilimumab 1 mg/kg to nivolumab 3 mg/kg on days 1, 15, 29. Regarding the study as a whole: Only two of four nivolumab-treated tumors gained richness and clonality by surgery. Resected tumors had greater TCR richness and clonality than uninvolved lung. Resected-tumor TCR richness correlated positively with pretherapy blood richness.

This clone was seen a handful of times. Antigen unknown. The CDR3 is 14 residues long. V was clipped by 7 bases and J by 4 bases, with 11 bases between them. Germline V gene data show CDR1 as MGHDK and CDR2 as SYGVNS. Libraries were prepared by immunoSEQ multiplex PCR; TCRdb keeps only in-frame clonotypes and omits some of them. Here the sample spans 10,000 to 15,000 clones, about two thirds being singletons. The TCR comes from an adult with non-small cell lung cancer. V is TRBV25-1 and J is TRBJ2-6; D may correspond to TRBD1 or TRBD2 (6 bases each). This specimen was peripheral blood, taken after neoadjuvant nivolumab, alone or with ipilimumab, at or shortly before surgery. DNA for the CDR3: TGTGCCAGCAACCGGGGGCAAGGGGCCAACGTCCTGACTTTC. Residues: CASNRGQGANVLTF.